This T cell receptor (beta chain) was recovered during a study of somatic mutations in cytotoxic T cells in rheumatoid arthritis. Study-wide findings and caveats: The authors did not know the antigen targets of the expanded CD8+ clones. A single CD8+ clone exceeded 20% of CD8+ cells in about an eighth of the roughly 65 patients.

Method: immunoSEQ multiplex PCR; TCRdb's copy keeps in-frame clones and lacks some. The table lists some 15,000 clones, 78% of them singletons, with 17% in the top ten. This clone was seen once. Its specificity is unknown. Germline CDR1 SGHDT, CDR2 YYEEEE. This CDR3 is 14 amino acids long. Germline trimming cut 6 bases from V and 7 bases from J; bases unmatched to any gene: 12. The source material was CD8+ T cells sorted from blood. The origin of this receptor is an adult with rheumatoid arthritis. V gene TRBV5-6 combines with J gene TRBJ1-2; 7 bases line up with TRBD1. CDR3 protein: CASNWGQGVFGYTF. For the CDR3, the DNA is TGTGCCAGCAACTGGGGGCAGGGGGTTTTTGGCTACACCTTC.